This TCR beta chain emerged from a study of blood T cells in healthy people across ages. For this clonotype: What it recognizes is unknown.

Study-wide points: With donor CMV status unknown, expanded clonotype changes were possibly confounded. Correlation between TCR beta diversity and naive T cell percentage was strong. Observed TCR beta diversity per million T cells went down as age went up. This fall followed a roughly linear course with age.

With a J-beta primer mix and a sample-barcoded 5' primer, a second PCR ran roughly 6 to 11 cycles. The template-switch adaptor was a 5' adaptor with 12 random nucleotides. It tagged each cDNA molecule. TCRdb reanalysed the 5' RACE reads using MiXCR and keeps one entry per CDR3 protein. The table has around 1,800,000 distinct CDR3 sequences, about 39% seen once; the top ten hold roughly 23%. Trimming took 4 bases from V and 5 from J; bases not matched to a gene: 6. The length of the CDR3 is 14 residues. From germline, CDR1 is SGDLS and CDR2 YYNGEE. The chain is built from TRBV9 and TRBJ2-1; 7 bases are shared with TRBD1. The receptor comes from a human donor in good health. Material: blood. DNA of the CDR3: TGTGCCAGCAGCCCCGGGGACAGTAACAATGAGCAGTTCTTC. Translation gives CASSPGDSNNEQFF.